This entry concerns a single T cell receptor (beta chain). V lost 5 bases to trimming and J lost 10 bases; unmatched junction nucleotides: 11. Germline CDR1 is DFQATT and CDR2 is SNEGSKA (reference sequence). This CDR3 region has 14 residues. Individual cDNA molecules were tagged with unique molecular identifiers, the study reported. TCRdb used MiXCR to reprocess the 5' RACE reads, holding one entry per CDR3 protein. Here the sample spans under 45,000 distinct CDR3 sequences, around 8% being singletons. The sample originates from a study of early T cells in non-severe SARS-CoV-2 infection. This receptor was taken from an adult who was a healthcare worker with PCR-confirmed SARS-CoV-2 infection or an uninfected control (not recorded which). The sample consisted of whole blood, taken at baseline. The chain is built from TRBV20-1 and TRBJ1-6; 7 bases are a match to TRBD1. The CDR3 sequence: CSAPTWKQGSPLHF. As DNA, the CDR3 is TGCAGTGCTCCGACATGGAAACAGGGGTCACCCCTCCACTTT.